This T cell receptor beta chain originates from a study of blood T cell repertoires in COVID-19. CDR3 length: 16 amino acids. Germline CDR1 MDHEN, CDR2 SYDVKM. V lost 3 bases and J lost 0, with 12 bases in between. Profiling relied on immunoSEQ multiplex PCR, and the TCRdb table lists in-frame clones only, not all of them. There are approximately 47,000 clones in the sample; about 82% occur only once, and approximately 2.1% lies in the top ten. This clone was found once. Sequenced sample: peripheral blood. The chain combines TRBV28 with TRBJ1-5; perhaps TRBD1 as D (5 bases). The sequence was obtained from a woman in her sixties with acute or convalescent COVID-19. The CDR3 sequence is CASSLGNRYSNQPQHF. In nucleotides, the CDR3 is TGTGCCAGCAGTTTGGGGAACAGGTATAGCAATCAGCCCCAGCATTTT.